This T cell receptor beta chain originates from a study of cytomegalovirus exposure and HLA in healthy donors. Study results and caveats: It was reported that TCR beta sequences correctly inferred the HLA-A and HLA-B alleles for most subjects. V- and J-gene trimming of TCR beta was linked (in a later analysis) to a missense DCLRE1C variant.

Trimming removed 8 bases from V and 7 bases from J; junction bases left unmatched: 2. CDR3 length: 11 amino acids. Germline loops: CDR1 MNHNS, CDR2 SASEGT. PCR primers comprised 60 Vbeta and 13 Jbeta primers. Profiled with immunoSEQ multiplex PCR; TCRdb holds only in-frame clones, not every one. The table has 95,000 to 110,000 clones, approximately 79% seen once. Concerning this clone: What it recognizes is unknown.

The gene calls are TRBV6-1 and TRBJ1-2, with 9 bases matching TRBD1. Material for sequencing was PBMCs. The receptor comes from a man aged 18 to 35 in good health and CMV-seronegative. The DNA for the CDR3 is TGTGCCAGCCTGGACAGGGGTGGCTACACCTTC. Its translation is CASLDRGGYTF.